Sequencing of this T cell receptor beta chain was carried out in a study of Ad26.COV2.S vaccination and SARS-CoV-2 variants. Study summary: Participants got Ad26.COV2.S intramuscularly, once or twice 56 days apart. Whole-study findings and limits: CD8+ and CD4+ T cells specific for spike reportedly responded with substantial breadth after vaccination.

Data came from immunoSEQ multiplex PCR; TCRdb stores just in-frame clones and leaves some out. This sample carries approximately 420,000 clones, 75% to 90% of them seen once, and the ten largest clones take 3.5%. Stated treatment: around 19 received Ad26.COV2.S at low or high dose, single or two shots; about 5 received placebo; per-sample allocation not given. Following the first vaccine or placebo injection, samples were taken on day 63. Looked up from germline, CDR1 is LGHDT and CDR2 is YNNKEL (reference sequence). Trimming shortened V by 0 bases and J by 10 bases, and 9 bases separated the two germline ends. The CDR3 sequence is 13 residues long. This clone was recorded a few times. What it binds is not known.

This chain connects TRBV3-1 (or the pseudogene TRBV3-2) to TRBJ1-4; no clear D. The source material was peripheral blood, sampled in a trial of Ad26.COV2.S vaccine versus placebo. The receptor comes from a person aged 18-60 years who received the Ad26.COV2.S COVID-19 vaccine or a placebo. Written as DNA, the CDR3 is TGTGCCAGCAGCCAAGATCAAGTGGGAAAACTGTTTTTT. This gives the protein CASSQDQVGKLFF.